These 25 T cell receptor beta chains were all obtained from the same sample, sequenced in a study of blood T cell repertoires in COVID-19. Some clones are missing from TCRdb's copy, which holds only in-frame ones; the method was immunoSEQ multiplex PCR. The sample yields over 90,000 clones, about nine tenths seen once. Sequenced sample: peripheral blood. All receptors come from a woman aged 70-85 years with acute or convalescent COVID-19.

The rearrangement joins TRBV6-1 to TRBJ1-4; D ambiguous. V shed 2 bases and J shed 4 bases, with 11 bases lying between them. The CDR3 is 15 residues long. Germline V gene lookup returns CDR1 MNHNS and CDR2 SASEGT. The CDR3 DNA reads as TGTGCCAGCAGTGAATTGTGGCGAGGTAATGAAAAACTGTTTTTT. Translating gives CASSELWRGNEKLFF.

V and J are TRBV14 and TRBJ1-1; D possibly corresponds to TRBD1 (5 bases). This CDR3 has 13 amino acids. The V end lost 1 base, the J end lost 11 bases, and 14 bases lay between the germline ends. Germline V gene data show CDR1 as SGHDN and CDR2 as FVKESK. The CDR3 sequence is CASSQVVRGEAFF. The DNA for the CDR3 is TGTGCCAGCAGCCAAGTCGTAAGGGGTGAGGCTTTCTTT. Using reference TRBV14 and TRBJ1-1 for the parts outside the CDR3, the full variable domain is EAGVTQFPSHSVIEKGQTVTLRCDPISGHDNLYWYRRVMGKEIKFLLHFVKESKQDESGMPNNRFLAERTGGTYSTLKVQPAELEDSGVYFCASSQVVRGEAFFGQGTRLTVV.

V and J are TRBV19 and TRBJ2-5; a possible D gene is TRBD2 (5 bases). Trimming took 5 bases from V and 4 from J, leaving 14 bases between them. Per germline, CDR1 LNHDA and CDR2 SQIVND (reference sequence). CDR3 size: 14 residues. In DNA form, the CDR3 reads TGTGCCAGTAGTGGAGGCGGTGGAAGAGAGACCCAGTACTTC. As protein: CASSGGGGRETQYF.

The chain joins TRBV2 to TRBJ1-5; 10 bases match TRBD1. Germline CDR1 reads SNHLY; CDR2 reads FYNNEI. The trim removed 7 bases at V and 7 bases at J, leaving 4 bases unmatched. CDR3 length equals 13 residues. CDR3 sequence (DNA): TGTGCCAGCAACGGACAGGGGGGACAGCCCCAGCATTTT. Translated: CASNGQGGQPQHF.

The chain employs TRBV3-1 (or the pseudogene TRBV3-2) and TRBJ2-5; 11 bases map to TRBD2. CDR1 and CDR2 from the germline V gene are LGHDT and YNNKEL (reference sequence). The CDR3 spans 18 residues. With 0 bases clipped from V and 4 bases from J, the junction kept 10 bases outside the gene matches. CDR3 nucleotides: TGTGCCAGCAGCCAAGATAGGTTAGCGGGGGGGGAGTTAGAGACCCAGTACTTC. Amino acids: CASSQDRLAGGELETQYF.

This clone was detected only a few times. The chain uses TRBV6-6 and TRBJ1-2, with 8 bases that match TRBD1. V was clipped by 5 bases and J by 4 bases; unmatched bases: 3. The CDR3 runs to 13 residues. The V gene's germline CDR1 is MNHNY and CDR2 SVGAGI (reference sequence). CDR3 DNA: TGTGCCAGCAGTCAGGACAGGGTCTATGGCTACACCTTC. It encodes CASSQDRVYGYTF.

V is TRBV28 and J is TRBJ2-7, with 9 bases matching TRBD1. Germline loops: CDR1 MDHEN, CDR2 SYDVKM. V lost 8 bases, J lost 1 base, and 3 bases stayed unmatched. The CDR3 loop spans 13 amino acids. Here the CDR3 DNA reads TGTGCCAGCCGGACAGGGGCATCCTACGAGCAGTACTTC. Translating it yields CASRTGASYEQYF.

The CDR3 bases are TGTGCCAGCAGCTTAGCCACGGGATCCACAGATACGCAGTATTTT. It yields the protein CASSLATGSTDTQYF. This sequence joins TRBV7-9 and TRBJ2-3, with TRBD2 as a possible D gene (5 bases). Germline-derived CDR1 and CDR2 are SEHNR and FQNEAQ (reference sequence). The V gene lost 0 bases and the J gene lost 2 bases, with 9 bases spanning the gap. This CDR3 has 15 amino acids. Combining the CDR3 with reference TRBV7-9 and TRBJ2-3 gives the whole variable domain DTGVSQNPRHKITKRGQNVTFRCDPISEHNRLYWYRQTLGQGPEFLTYFQNEAQLEKSRLLSDRFSAERPKGSFSTLEIQRTEQGDSAMYLCASSLATGSTDTQYFGPGTRLTVL.

CDR3 DNA: TGTGCCAGCAGCCTGAAGACAGGAACCCAAGAGACCCAGTACTTC. Its protein product is CASSLKTGTQETQYF. The chain links TRBV14 to TRBJ2-5, with a possible D match to TRBD1 (6 bases). Germline-derived CDR1 and CDR2 are SGHDN and FVKESK. V gave up 4 bases and J gave up 1 base, with 13 bases separating them. CDR3 length equals 15 residues.

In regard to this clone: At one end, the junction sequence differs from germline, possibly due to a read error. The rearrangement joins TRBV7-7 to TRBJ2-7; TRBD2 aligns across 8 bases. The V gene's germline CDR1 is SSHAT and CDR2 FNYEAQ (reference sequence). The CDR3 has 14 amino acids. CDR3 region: CASSRSGTDYEQYF. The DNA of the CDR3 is TGTGCTAGCAGCCGTAGCGGGACGGACTACGAGCAGTACTTC.

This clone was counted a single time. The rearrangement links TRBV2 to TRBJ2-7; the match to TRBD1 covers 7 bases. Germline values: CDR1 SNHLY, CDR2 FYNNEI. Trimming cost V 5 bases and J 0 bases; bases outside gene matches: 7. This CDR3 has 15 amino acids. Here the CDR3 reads CASSLIGTASYEQYF. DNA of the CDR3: TGTGCCAGCAGTTTGATAGGGACAGCCTCCTACGAGCAGTACTTC.

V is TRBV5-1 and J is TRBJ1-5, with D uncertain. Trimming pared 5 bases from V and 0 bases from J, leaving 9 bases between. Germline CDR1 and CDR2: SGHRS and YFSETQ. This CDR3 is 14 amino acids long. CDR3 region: CASRPGYSNQPQHF. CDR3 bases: TGCGCCAGCAGGCCGGGTTATAGCAATCAGCCCCAGCATTTT.

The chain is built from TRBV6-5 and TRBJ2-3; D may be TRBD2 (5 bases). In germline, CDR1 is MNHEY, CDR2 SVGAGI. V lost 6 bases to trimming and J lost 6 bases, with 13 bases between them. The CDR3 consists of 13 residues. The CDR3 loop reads CASSGVLEDTQYF. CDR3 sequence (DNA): TGTGCCAGCAGCGGGGTTCTTGAGGATACGCAGTATTTT.

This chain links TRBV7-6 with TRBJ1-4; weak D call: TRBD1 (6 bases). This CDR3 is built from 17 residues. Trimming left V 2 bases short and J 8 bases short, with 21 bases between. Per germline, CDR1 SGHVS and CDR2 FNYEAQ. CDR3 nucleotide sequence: TGTGCCAGCAGCTTACCCCCGAACCCCCAGGGGTACGAAAAACTGTTTTTT. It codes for CASSLPPNPQGYEKLFF.

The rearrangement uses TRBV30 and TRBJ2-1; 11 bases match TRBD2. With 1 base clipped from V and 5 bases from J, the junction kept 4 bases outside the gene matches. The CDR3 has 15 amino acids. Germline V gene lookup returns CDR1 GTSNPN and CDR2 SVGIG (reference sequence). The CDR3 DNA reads TGTGCCTGGAGTGCATTAGCGGGAGGGAACAATGAGCAGTTCTTC. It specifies CAWSALAGGNNEQFF.

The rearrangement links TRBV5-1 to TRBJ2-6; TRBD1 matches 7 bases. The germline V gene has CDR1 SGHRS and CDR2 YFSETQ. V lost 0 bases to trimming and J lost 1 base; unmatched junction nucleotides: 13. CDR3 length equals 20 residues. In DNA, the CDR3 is TGCGCCAGCAGCTTGGTGGCAGGGGGAAAGGGTAGTTCTGGGGCCAACGTCCTGACTTTC. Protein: CASSLVAGGKGSSGANVLTF.

The CDR3 DNA follows: TGCGCCAGCAGCTTGGGAGCTAACAGGGAGAGACTGTTTTTT. Its protein product is CASSLGANRERLFF. The chain has TRBV5-1 and TRBJ1-4, with D perhaps matching TRBD1 (6 bases). This CDR3 spans 14 amino acids. From germline, CDR1 is SGHRS and CDR2 YFSETQ. Trimming shortened V by 0 bases and J by 13 bases, and 16 bases separated the two germline ends.

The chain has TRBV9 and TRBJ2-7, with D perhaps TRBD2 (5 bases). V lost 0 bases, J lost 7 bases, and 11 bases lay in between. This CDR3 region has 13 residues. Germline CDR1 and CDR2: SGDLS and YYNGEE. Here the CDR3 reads CASSVEASREQYF. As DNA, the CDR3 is TGTGCCAGCAGCGTAGAGGCTAGCAGGGAGCAGTACTTC.

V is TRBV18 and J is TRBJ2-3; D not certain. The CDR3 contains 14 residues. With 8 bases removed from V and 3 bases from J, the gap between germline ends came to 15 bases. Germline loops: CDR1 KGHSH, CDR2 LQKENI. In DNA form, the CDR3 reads TGTGCCAGCGGTGAGGTCTCGGTTACAGATACGCAGTATTTT. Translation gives CASGEVSVTDTQYF.

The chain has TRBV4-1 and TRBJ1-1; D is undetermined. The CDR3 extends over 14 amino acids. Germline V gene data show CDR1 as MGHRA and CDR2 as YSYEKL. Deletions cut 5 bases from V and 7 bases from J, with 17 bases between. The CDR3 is CASSGRDSISEAFF. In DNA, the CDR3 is TGCGCCAGCAGCGGGAGGGATAGCATAAGTGAAGCTTTCTTT.

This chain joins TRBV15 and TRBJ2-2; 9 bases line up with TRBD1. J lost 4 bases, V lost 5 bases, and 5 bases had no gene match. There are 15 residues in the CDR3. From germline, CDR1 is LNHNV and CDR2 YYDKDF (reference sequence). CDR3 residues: CATSVRDRATGELFF. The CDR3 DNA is TGTGCCACCAGCGTCCGGGACAGGGCCACCGGGGAGCTGTTTTTT.

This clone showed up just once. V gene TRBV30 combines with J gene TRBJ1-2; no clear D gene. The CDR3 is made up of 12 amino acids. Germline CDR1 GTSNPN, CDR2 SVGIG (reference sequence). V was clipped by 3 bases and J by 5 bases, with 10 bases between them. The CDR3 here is CAWRGPGYGYTF. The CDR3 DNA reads TGTGCCTGGAGGGGCCCGGGATATGGCTACACCTTC.

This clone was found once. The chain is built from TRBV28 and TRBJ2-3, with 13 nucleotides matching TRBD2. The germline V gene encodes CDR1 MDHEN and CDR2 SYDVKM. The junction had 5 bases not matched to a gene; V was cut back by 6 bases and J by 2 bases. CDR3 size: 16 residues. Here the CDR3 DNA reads TGTGCCAGCAGACCCGGACTAGCGGGGGACACAGATACGCAGTATTTT. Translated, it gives CASRPGLAGDTDTQYF.

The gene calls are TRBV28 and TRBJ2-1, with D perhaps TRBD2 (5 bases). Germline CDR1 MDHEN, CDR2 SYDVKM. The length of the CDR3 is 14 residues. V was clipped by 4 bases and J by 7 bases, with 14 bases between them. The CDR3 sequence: CASSWTPGSNEQFF. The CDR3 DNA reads TGTGCCAGCAGTTGGACCCCGGGATCGAATGAGCAGTTCTTC.

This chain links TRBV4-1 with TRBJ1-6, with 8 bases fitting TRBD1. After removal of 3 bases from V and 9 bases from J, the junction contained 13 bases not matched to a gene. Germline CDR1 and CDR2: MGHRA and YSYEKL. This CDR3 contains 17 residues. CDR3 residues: CASSQLAQGVRGSPLHF. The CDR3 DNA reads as TGCGCCAGCAGCCAGCTAGCACAGGGGGTTCGCGGTTCACCCCTCCACTTT.